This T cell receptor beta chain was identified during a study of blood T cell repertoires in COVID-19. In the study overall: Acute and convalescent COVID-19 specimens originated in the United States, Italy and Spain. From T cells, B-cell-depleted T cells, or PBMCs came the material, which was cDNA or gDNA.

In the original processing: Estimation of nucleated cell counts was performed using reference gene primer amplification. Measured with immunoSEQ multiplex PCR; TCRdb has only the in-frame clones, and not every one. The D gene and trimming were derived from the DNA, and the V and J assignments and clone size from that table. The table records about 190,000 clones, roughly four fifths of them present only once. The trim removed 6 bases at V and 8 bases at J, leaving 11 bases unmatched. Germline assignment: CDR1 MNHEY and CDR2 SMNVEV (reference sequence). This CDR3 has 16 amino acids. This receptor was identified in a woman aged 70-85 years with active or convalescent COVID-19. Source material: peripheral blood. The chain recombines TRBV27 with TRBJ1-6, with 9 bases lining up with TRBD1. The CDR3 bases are TGTGCCAGCAGCCCCAGGGGGACAGGGTCGGATTCACCCCTCCACTTT. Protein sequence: CASSPRGTGSDSPLHF.